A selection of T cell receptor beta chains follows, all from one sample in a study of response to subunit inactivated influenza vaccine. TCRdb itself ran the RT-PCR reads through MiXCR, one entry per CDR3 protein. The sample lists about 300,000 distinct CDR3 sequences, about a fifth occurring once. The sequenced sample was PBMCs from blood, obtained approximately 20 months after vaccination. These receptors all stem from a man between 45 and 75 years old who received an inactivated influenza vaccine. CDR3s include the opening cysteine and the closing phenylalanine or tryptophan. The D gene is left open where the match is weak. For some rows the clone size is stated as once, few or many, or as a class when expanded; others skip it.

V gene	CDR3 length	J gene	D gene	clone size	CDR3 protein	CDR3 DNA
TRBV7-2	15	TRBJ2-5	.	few	CASLLTGRRQETQYF	TGTGCCAGCTTGCTTACCGGACGGCGACAAGAGACCCAGTACTTC
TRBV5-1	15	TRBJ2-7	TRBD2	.	CASSFGTSGVYEQYF	TGCGCCAGCAGCTTCGGGACTAGCGGGGTCTACGAGCAGTACTTC
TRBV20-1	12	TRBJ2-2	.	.	CSASSPGGWLFF	TGCAGTGCTAGCTCTCCGGGCGGTTGGCTGTTTTTT
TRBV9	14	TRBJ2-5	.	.	CASSVEGGGETQYF	TGTGCCAGCAGCGTAGAAGGTGGGGGGGAGACCCAGTACTTC
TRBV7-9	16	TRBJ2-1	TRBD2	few	CASSLGLAVTYNEQFF	TGTGCCAGCAGCTTAGGACTAGCGGTAACCTACAATGAGCAGTTCTTC
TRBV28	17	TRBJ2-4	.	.	CASSFSSRGLAKNIQYF	TGTGCCAGCAGTTTTTCGTCCAGGGGACTAGCCAAAAACATTCAGTACTTC
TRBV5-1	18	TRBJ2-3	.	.	CASSLAVSRLSITDTQYF	TGCGCCAGCAGCTTGGCGGTCAGCAGATTATCAATCACAGATACGCAGTATTTT
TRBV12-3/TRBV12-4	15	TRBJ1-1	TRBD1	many	CASSLLAGGYTEAFF	TGTGCCAGCAGTTTATTGGCAGGGGGGTACACTGAAGCTTTCTTT
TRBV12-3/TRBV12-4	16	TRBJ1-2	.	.	CASSSSLQGTSYGYTF	TGTGCCAGCAGTTCCTCATTACAGGGAACTTCGTATGGCTACACCTTC
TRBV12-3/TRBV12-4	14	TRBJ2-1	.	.	CASSLRTIYNEQFF	TGTGCCAGCAGCCTCAGGACTATATACAATGAGCAGTTCTTC
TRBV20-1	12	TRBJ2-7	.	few	CSARDPKAEQYF	TGCAGTGCTAGAGATCCGAAGGCCGAGCAGTACTTC
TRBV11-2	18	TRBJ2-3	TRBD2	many	CASRTQTSGGFSTDTQYF	TGTGCCAGCAGGACACAAACTAGCGGAGGATTTAGCACAGATACGCAGTATTTT
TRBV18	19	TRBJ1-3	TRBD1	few	CASSPLIPGQGVSGNTIYF	TGTGCCAGCTCACCGCTAATCCCGGGACAGGGGGTCTCTGGAAACACCATATATTTT
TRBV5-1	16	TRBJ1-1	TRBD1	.	CASSLATGGLYTEAFF	TGCGCCAGCAGCTTGGCAACAGGGGGTCTGTACACTGAAGCTTTCTTT
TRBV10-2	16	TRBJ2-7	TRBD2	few	CASTEGTSGSYHEQYF	TGCGCCAGCACCGAGGGGACTAGCGGGAGCTACCACGAGCAGTACTTC